The clone carrying this TCR beta chain was recorded many times. Its antigen is not identified. The data belong to a study of early T cells in non-severe SARS-CoV-2 infection. Study summary: With bulk RNA from unsorted whole blood as input, sequencing yielded unpaired chains.

As part of library construction, unique molecular identifiers were attached to individual cDNA molecules. TCRdb independently ran MiXCR on the 5' RACE reads; one entry per CDR3 protein. Of around 40,000 distinct CDR3 sequences in the sample, 5.9% were seen once. The length of the CDR3 is 16 residues. Losses at the gene ends were 4 bases for V and 7 bases for J; bases not matched to a gene: 11. Study findings and constraints: VDJdb matching favored anti-spike CD8 responses, missing private and CD4 specificities.

This chain links TRBV12-3 or TRBV12-4 with TRBJ2-7; 12 bases fit TRBD2. The receptor's source is an adult who was a healthcare worker with PCR-confirmed SARS-CoV-2 infection or an uninfected control (not recorded which). The sample comprised whole blood. CDR3 protein: CASSSPLLAGGSEQYF. The CDR3 DNA follows: TGTGCCAGCAGTTCCCCACTACTAGCGGGAGGTAGTGAGCAGTACTTC.